These 24 T cell receptor beta chains share one sample of origin, sequenced in a study of human T cells and chemical hapten exposure. RNA extraction used unfractionated whole blood as the source of total RNA. From the 5' RACE reads, TCRdb called clonotypes with MiXCR, one entry per CDR3 protein. Of tens of thousands of distinct CDR3 sequences in the sample, more than 7.5% are singletons; the top ten hold 2% to 2.5%. Receptors were obtained from a male donor in good health.

This clonotype was counted only a few times. CDR3 amino acids: CASSATASGANVLTF. CDR3 sequence (DNA): TGCGCCAGCAGCGCCACAGCATCTGGGGCCAACGTCCTGACTTTC. J is TRBJ2-6 and V is TRBV5-1; D uncertain. Trimming left V 4 bases short and J 1 base short, with 9 bases between. CDR3 size: 15 residues. Germline assignment: CDR1 SGHRS and CDR2 YFSETQ.

This clonotype was observed at least ten times. The rearrangement links TRBV29-1 to TRBJ2-7, with 7 bases matching TRBD2. The CDR3 consists of 13 residues. Trimming cost V 6 bases and J 5 bases; bases outside gene matches: 10. The germline V gene encodes CDR1 SQVTM and CDR2 ANQGSEA. CDR3 nucleotides: TGCAGCGTCGGACGCCGGGGGGACCACGAGCAGTACTTC. Translation: CSVGRRGDHEQYF.

This clonotype has a handful of counts. This sequence joins TRBV4-3 and TRBJ2-1, with D possibly matching TRBD2 (5 bases). This CDR3 has 15 amino acids. In germline, CDR1 is LGHNA, CDR2 YSLEER. The V and J ends lost 1 base and 2 bases respectively, with 9 bases between them. CDR3 bases: TGCGCCAGCAGCCAAGGGCAGGAGGCCTACAATGAGCAGTTCTTC. Translation gives CASSQGQEAYNEQFF.

There are many counts of this clonotype. This chain joins TRBV29-1 and TRBJ1-1; 10 bases align to TRBD1. The CDR3 is 17 residues long. V was clipped by 4 bases and J by 1 base; unmatched bases: 12. Per germline, CDR1 SQVTM and CDR2 ANQGSEA. CDR3: CSVVEEDRGIQNTEAFF. In nucleotides, the CDR3 is TGCAGCGTTGTAGAGGAGGACAGGGGGATTCAGAACACTGAAGCTTTCTTT.

This chain uses TRBV29-1 with TRBJ2-5; tentative D call: TRBD1 (6 bases). The CDR3 is made up of 13 amino acids. The V gene lost 0 bases and the J gene lost 4 bases, with 9 bases spanning the gap. Germline CDR1 reads SQVTM; CDR2 reads ANQGSEA. The CDR3 loop is CSVEEGRGETQYF. Written as DNA, the CDR3 is TGCAGCGTTGAAGAGGGCAGGGGAGAGACCCAGTACTTC.

This clonotype was seen only a few times. The chain combines TRBV20-1 with TRBJ1-2; TRBD1 matches 9 bases. The length of the CDR3 is 13 residues. The V gene's germline CDR1 is DFQATT and CDR2 SNEGSKA (reference sequence). Trimming at V came to 5 bases and at J to 4 bases, leaving 5 bases not matched to a gene. Written as DNA, the CDR3 is TGCAGTGCTCCTACAGGGGGCGTCTATGGCTACACCTTC. It translates to CSAPTGGVYGYTF.

This clonotype has ten or more counts. The DNA for the CDR3 is TGTGCCAGCATGGTAGCGGGAGTAGTGCATGAGCAGTTCTTC. Amino acids: CASMVAGVVHEQFF. The rearrangement uses TRBV6-2 or TRBV6-3 and TRBJ2-1, with 9 bases aligning to TRBD2. The V gene end was trimmed by 7 bases and the J gene end by 8 bases; junction bases not matched to a gene: 9. CDR1 MNHEY and CDR2 SVGEGT come from the germline V gene. The CDR3 extends over 14 amino acids.

This clonotype was observed a handful of times. This CDR3 reads CASRGTGQGTTGELFF. The CDR3, as DNA: TGTGCCAGCAGGGGGACGGGACAGGGGACGACCGGGGAGCTGTTTTTT. V gene TRBV12-3 or TRBV12-4 combines with J gene TRBJ2-2, with 10 bases identical to TRBD1. The V and J ends lost 6 bases and 5 bases, in that order; junction bases with no gene match: 9. This CDR3 comprises 16 residues.

This clonotype has just a few counts. V and J are TRBV25-1 and TRBJ1-1; D remains unclear. Per the germline V gene, CDR1 is MGHDK and CDR2 is SYGVNS. Trimming pared 4 bases from V and 4 bases from J, leaving 10 bases between. The CDR3 runs 13 residues. The CDR3 spells CASSAPFGTEAFF. CDR3 DNA: TGTGCCAGCAGTGCGCCCTTTGGCACTGAAGCTTTCTTT.

A remark on this clonotype: Given a much more abundant clone one base away, this may be a read error. V and J are TRBV7-2 and TRBJ2-7, with 7 bases aligning to TRBD1. Germline CDR1 SGHTA, CDR2 FQGNSA. CDR3 length: 14 residues. CDR3 protein: CASSSDRFSHEQYF. The CDR3 DNA sequence: TGTGCCAGCAGCTCGGACAGGTTCTCCCACGAGCAGTACTTC.

This clonotype appeared a few times. The chain links TRBV20-1 to TRBJ2-7; 9 bases agree with TRBD2. The CDR3 is 14 residues long. CDR1 and CDR2 from the germline V gene are DFQATT and SNEGSKA (reference sequence). J gave up 1 base and V 6 bases, and 7 bases lay outside the gene matches. For the CDR3, the DNA is TGCAGTGCACGTATAGCGGGAGTATCCTACGAGCAGTACTTC. Its translation is CSARIAGVSYEQYF.

This clonotype showed up just a few times. V is TRBV10-3 and J is TRBJ1-1; TRBD1 might be the D (5 bases). Trimming removed 5 bases at V and 0 bases at J, with 10 bases between. CDR1 is ENHRY and CDR2 is SYGVKD in the germline V gene. The CDR3 covers 14 residues. This chain's CDR3 is CAISPQTVNTEAFF. The DNA of the CDR3 is TGTGCCATCAGTCCCCAGACAGTGAACACTGAAGCTTTCTTT.

At least ten counts were recorded for this clonotype. The J gene is TRBJ1-2, the V gene TRBV10-3, with a tentative D call TRBD1 (5 bases). There are 15 residues in the CDR3. Germline assignment: CDR1 ENHRY and CDR2 SYGVKD. Between the trimmed V and J ends, which lost 2 bases and 0 bases, there was a span of 10 bases. This CDR3 is CAISEGQGPNYGYTF. The CDR3 DNA reads as TGTGCCATCAGTGAGGGGCAGGGACCTAACTATGGCTACACCTTC.

V is TRBV6-1 and J is TRBJ2-7; TRBD1 matches 10 bases. V was clipped by 5 bases and J by 4 bases; unmatched bases: 8. The CDR3 spans 15 residues. Germline assignment: CDR1 MNHNS and CDR2 SASEGT. In DNA, the CDR3 is TGTGCCAGCAGTTCCGGGACAGGGGCTTTGTACGAGCAGTACTTC. Translation: CASSSGTGALYEQYF.

This clonotype has a count of ten or more. This rearrangement joins TRBV7-2 to TRBJ2-1, with 8 bases aligning to TRBD2. J gave up 10 bases and V 2 bases, and 13 bases lay outside the gene matches. The germline V gene has CDR1 SGHTA and CDR2 FQGNSA. CDR3 length equals 16 residues. CDR3 in amino acids: CASSLISGSIRGEQFF. Here the CDR3 DNA reads TGTGCCAGCAGCTTAATAAGCGGGAGCATAAGGGGAGAGCAGTTCTTC.

This clonotype turned up a few times. This chain connects TRBV20-1 to TRBJ2-7; 8 bases are a match to TRBD1. Per germline, CDR1 DFQATT and CDR2 SNEGSKA (reference sequence). The CDR3 is 11 amino acids. The junction had 2 bases not matched to a gene; V was cut back by 6 bases and J by 4 bases. In DNA, the CDR3 is TGCAGTGCGCGGACAGGGTACGAGCAGTACTTC. Residues: CSARTGYEQYF.

The chain uses TRBV10-2 and TRBJ2-3; D unclear. The V end lost 6 bases, the J end lost 0 bases, and 10 bases lay between the germline ends. The length of the CDR3 is 14 residues. Germline-derived CDR1 and CDR2 are WSHSY and SAAADI. The DNA of the CDR3 is TGCGCCAGCAGCATAACATCTAGCACAGATACGCAGTATTTT. Residues: CASSITSSTDTQYF.

This clonotype was seen a few times. The CDR3 sequence is CSAGGGTDTQYF. CDR3 sequence (DNA): TGCAGTGCGGGGGGGGGCACAGATACGCAGTATTTT. V and J are TRBV20-1 and TRBJ2-3, with 7 positions matching TRBD2. The V and J ends lost 6 bases and 1 base, in that order; junction bases with no gene match: 1. This CDR3 is built from 12 residues. CDR1 and CDR2 from the germline V gene are DFQATT and SNEGSKA (reference sequence).

The table lists this clonotype with a few counts. The chain uses TRBV6-5 and TRBJ2-7; the D is unclear. With 6 bases removed from V and 2 bases from J, the gap between germline ends came to 8 bases. Germline values: CDR1 MNHEY, CDR2 SVGAGI. The CDR3 contains 12 residues. The CDR3, as DNA: TGTGCCAGCAGCCAACACCCCTACGAGCAGTACTTC. Translation gives CASSQHPYEQYF.

V is TRBV19 and J is TRBJ1-5; the D is unclear. The CDR3 is made up of 11 amino acids. Looked up from germline, CDR1 is LNHDA and CDR2 is SQIVND (reference sequence). Trimming cost V 5 bases and J 6 bases, with 5 bases left between them. The CDR3 spells CASSSSQPQHF. The CDR3 DNA sequence: TGTGCCAGTAGTTCGTCTCAGCCCCAGCATTTT.

The sample holds many counts of this clonotype. The gene calls are TRBV5-1 and TRBJ2-5; TRBD2 matches 10 bases. V shed 6 bases and J 5 bases; nucleotides not matched to a gene: 13. This CDR3 is 16 amino acids long. Per the germline V gene, CDR1 is SGHRS and CDR2 is YFSETQ. Here the CDR3 DNA reads TGCGCCAGCACCCCGGAGAGCGGGAGGGCCCGGGAGACCCAGTACTTC. As protein: CASTPESGRARETQYF.

The chain has TRBV27 and TRBJ2-1; 7 nucleotides agree with TRBD2. This CDR3 contains 14 residues. The V gene's germline CDR1 is MNHEY and CDR2 SMNVEV (reference sequence). V lost 5 bases and J lost 5; bases outside the gene matches: 6. The CDR3 region has the DNA TGTGCCAGCAGTCCCCCTAGCGGTAACAATGAGCAGTTCTTC. This encodes CASSPPSGNNEQFF.

The table lists this clonotype with a few counts. The CDR3 region has the DNA TGTGCCAGCAGTGGGTACGGGCAGGCAGATTACTATGGCTACACCTTC. Its translation: CASSGYGQADYYGYTF. The V gene is TRBV2, the J gene TRBJ1-2; no firm D call. The V and J ends lost 4 bases and 3 bases respectively, with 18 bases between them. Germline V gives CDR1 SNHLY, CDR2 FYNNEI. The CDR3 extends over 16 amino acids.

The V gene is TRBV12-3 or TRBV12-4, the J gene TRBJ1-3, with D tentatively TRBD1 (5 bases). This CDR3 has 12 amino acids. The CDR3 sequence is CGTGSAGNTIYF. The CDR3 DNA is TGTGGAACAGGTTCGGCTGGAAACACCATATATTTT.